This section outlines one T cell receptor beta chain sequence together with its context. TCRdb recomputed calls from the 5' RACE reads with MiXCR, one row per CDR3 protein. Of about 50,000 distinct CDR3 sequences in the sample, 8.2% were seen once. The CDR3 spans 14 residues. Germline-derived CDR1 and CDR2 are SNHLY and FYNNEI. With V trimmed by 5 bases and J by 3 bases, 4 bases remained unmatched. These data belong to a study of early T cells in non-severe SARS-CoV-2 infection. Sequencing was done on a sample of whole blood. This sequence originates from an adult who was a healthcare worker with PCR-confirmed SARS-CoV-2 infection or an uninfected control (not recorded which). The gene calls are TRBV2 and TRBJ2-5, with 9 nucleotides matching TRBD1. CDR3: CASSPTGGKETQYF. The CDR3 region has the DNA TGTGCCAGCAGTCCGACAGGGGGGAAAGAGACCCAGTACTTC.